Following are 16 T cell receptor beta chains from one sample sequenced in a study of T cells in localized non-small cell lung cancer (dated by TCRdb to the early 2020s). The method was the immunoSEQ multiplex PCR assay. TCRdb retrieved this table from immuneACCESS and kept in-frame rearrangements only. Not all clones are present; in checked studies, unresolved V genes account for under half, and no reason is known for the remainder. The sample table records 20,000 to 25,000 clones; around 89% of these occur just once. The ten largest make up around 6% of the sample. The starting material was PBMCs, obtained before any cancer treatment. The receptors originated from a man aged 35 to 70 with stage II lung adenocarcinoma.

J is TRBJ2-7 and V is TRBV7-2, with 15 bases aligning to TRBD2. The CDR3 runs 18 residues. Germline loops: CDR1 SGHTA, CDR2 FQGNSA. Trimming cost V 4 bases and J 2 bases; bases outside gene matches: 9. The CDR3 coding sequence is TGTGCCAGCAGCTCACCGGGACTAGCGGGGGGTCTACCCTACGAGCAGTACTTC. It codes for CASSSPGLAGGLPYEQYF.

This chain joins TRBV7-2 and TRBJ2-2; 10 nucleotides match TRBD2. Germline loops: CDR1 SGHTA, CDR2 FQGNSA. V lost 5 bases and J lost 8; bases outside the gene matches: 11. The CDR3 length is 16 residues. Here the CDR3 reads CASSPRLIAGGGELFF. In DNA form, the CDR3 reads TGTGCCAGCAGCCCCCGCCTGATAGCGGGGGGTGGGGAGCTGTTTTTT.

This chain links TRBV7-3 with TRBJ2-6; D ambiguous. The CDR3 has 13 residues. V was clipped by 3 bases and J by 12 bases, with 12 bases between them. Germline V gives CDR1 SGHTA, CDR2 FQGTGA. The CDR3 here is CASSFPHFPVLTF. In nucleotides, the CDR3 is TGTGCCAGCAGCTTTCCCCACTTCCCCGTCCTGACTTTC.

V gene TRBV4-1 combines with J gene TRBJ1-1; D remains unclear. V lost 0 bases and J 7 bases, leaving 18 bases between the germline ends. There are 16 residues in the CDR3. The V gene's germline CDR1 is MGHRA and CDR2 YSYEKL. The CDR3 reads CASSQDFRTVSGEAFF. DNA of the CDR3: TGCGCCAGCAGCCAAGATTTTAGGACGGTGAGTGGTGAAGCTTTCTTT.

This chain connects TRBV4-3 to TRBJ2-1; 13 bases are shared with TRBD2. The CDR3 extends over 17 amino acids. CDR1 is LGHNA, CDR2 YSLEER, per germline. J lost 4 bases, V lost 6 bases, and 9 bases had no gene match. In DNA, the CDR3 is TGCGCCAGCAGTCAACTTTGGACTAGCGGGGGTTACAATGAGCAGTTCTTC. This encodes CASSQLWTSGGYNEQFF.

The chain carries TRBV5-1 and TRBJ2-5, with D possibly being TRBD2 (7 bases). The CDR3 spans 15 residues. Germline V CDR1 and CDR2: SGHRS, YFSETQ. The ends were cut back, 2 bases at V and 4 bases at J, with 15 bases in the middle. CDR3 region: CASSLGGGAGETQYF. In DNA form, the CDR3 reads TGCGCCAGCAGCTTAGGAGGGGGGGCAGGAGAGACCCAGTACTTC.

This clone has more than one count but fewer than ten. This chain uses TRBV19 with TRBJ1-3; D gene uncertain. The CDR3 is made up of 17 amino acids. Trimming took 4 bases from V and 4 from J, leaving 20 bases between them. CDR1 LNHDA and CDR2 SQIVND come from the germline V gene (reference sequence). CDR3 sequence reads: CASSTNPQVPGGNTIYF. The CDR3 nucleotides read TGTGCCAGTAGTACCAACCCTCAGGTACCGGGAGGAAACACCATATATTTT.

Details on this clone: Other DNA sequences of this sample code for an identical CDR3. The chain joins TRBV10-3 to TRBJ1-2, with unresolved D. The CDR3 has 14 amino acids. CDR1 is ENHRY, CDR2 SYGVKD, per germline. With 0 bases removed from V and 5 bases from J, the gap between germline ends came to 10 bases. The CDR3 DNA sequence: TGTGCCATCAGTGAGTCGGATCGCGGGTATGGCTACACCTTC. As protein: CAISESDRGYGYTF.

The chain employs TRBV5-1 and TRBJ1-3; TRBD1 might be the D (5 bases). Trimming stripped 4 bases from V and 4 bases from J, with 15 bases between. In germline, CDR1 is SGHRS, CDR2 YFSETQ. This CDR3 comprises 15 residues. The CDR3 protein is CASSPLDTAGNTIYF. As DNA, the CDR3 is TGCGCCAGCAGCCCATTGGACACTGCAGGAAACACCATATATTTT.

This chain links TRBV30 with TRBJ1-6; possibly TRBD1 for D (6 bases). The germline gives CDR1 GTSNPN, CDR2 SVGIG (reference sequence). The CDR3 covers 15 residues. The germline V and J ends were trimmed by 0 bases and 9 bases, with 15 bases remaining between them. CDR3 sequence (DNA): TGTGCCTGGAGTGTAGGCGGGACAAGCAGTTCACCCCTCCACTTT. Residues: CAWSVGGTSSSPLHF.

The chain combines TRBV6-6 with TRBJ2-3; TRBD2 aligns across 8 bases. The CDR3 consists of 14 residues. Per the germline V gene, CDR1 is MNHNY and CDR2 is SVGAGI (reference sequence). Unmatched junction bases numbered 7, after V lost 4 bases and J lost 7 bases. The CDR3 coding sequence is TGTGCCAGCAGTTCCAGCGGGGGCCCTTATACGCAGTATTTT. This codes for CASSSSGGPYTQYF.

This sequence joins TRBV6-5 and TRBJ1-4, with 7 bases fitting TRBD1. This CDR3 is built from 15 residues. Germline CDR1 and CDR2: MNHEY and SVGAGI. The trim removed 4 bases at V and 3 bases at J, leaving 5 bases unmatched. Here the CDR3 reads CASSSQTGSNEKLFF. In DNA form, the CDR3 reads TGTGCCAGCAGTTCCCAGACAGGGTCTAATGAAAAACTGTTTTTT.

The chain has TRBV4-2 and TRBJ1-1; D is uncertain. Trimming removed 1 base from V and 0 bases from J, with 6 bases in between. Germline CDR1 and CDR2: LGHNA and YNFKEQ. The CDR3 is 14 amino acids. This chain's CDR3 is CASSQVGMNTEAFF. DNA of the CDR3: TGTGCCAGCAGCCAAGTTGGGATGAACACTGAAGCTTTCTTT.

This clone was recorded once. The chain carries TRBV7-2 and TRBJ2-4; D is unclear. The germline V and J ends were trimmed by 3 bases and 1 base, with 13 bases remaining between them. Looked up from germline, CDR1 is SGHTA and CDR2 is FQGNSA. The CDR3 length is 16 residues. The CDR3 DNA sequence: TGTGCCAGCAGCTTGGTAACATCTGCGGCCAAAAACATTCAGTACTTC. Translation: CASSLVTSAAKNIQYF.

This chain uses TRBV27 with TRBJ2-1; TRBD1 matches at 12 bases. V lost 6 bases, J lost 10 bases, and 7 bases stayed unmatched. The CDR3 has 14 amino acids. The V gene's germline CDR1 is MNHEY and CDR2 SMNVEV (reference sequence). DNA of the CDR3: TGTGCCAGCAGCATCGGGACAGGGGGCGGGGAGCAGTTCTTC. This encodes CASSIGTGGGEQFF.

This clone has just one count. The chain couples TRBV23-1 to TRBJ2-3, with 8 positions matching TRBD2. TRBV23-1 is classed as an ORF, of uncertain function. CDR3 length: 13 amino acids. CDR3 DNA sequence: TGCGGCGGGGGGAGTCGGGTCACAGATACGCAGTATTTT. This translates into CGGGSRVTDTQYF.